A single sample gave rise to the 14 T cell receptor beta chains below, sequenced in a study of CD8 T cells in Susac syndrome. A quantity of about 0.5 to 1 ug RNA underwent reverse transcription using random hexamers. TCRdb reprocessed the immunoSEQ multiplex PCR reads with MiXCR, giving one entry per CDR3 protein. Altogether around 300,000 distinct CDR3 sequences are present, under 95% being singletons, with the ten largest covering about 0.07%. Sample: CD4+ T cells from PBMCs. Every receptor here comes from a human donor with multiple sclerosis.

DNA for the CDR3: TGCGCCAGCAGCTTGTCCACGGGGGAAGAGACCCAGTACTTC. Its protein product is CASSLSTGEETQYF. The rearrangement joins TRBV5-1 to TRBJ2-5, with D possibly being TRBD2 (6 bases). The germline gives CDR1 SGHRS, CDR2 YFSETQ. V lost 1 base and J lost 3, with 10 bases in between. The CDR3 contains 14 residues.

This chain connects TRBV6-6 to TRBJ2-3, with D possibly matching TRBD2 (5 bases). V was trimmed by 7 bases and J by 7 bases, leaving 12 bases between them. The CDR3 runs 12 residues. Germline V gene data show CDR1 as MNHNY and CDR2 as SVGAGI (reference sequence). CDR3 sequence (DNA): TGTGCCAGCACCGAACTAGGAAATACGCAGTATTTT. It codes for CASTELGNTQYF.

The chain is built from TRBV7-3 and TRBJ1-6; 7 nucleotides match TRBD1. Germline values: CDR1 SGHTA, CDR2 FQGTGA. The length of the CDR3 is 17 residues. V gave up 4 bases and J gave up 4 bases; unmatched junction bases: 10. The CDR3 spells CASSSTDRDVYNSPLHF. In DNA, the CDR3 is TGTGCCAGCAGCTCGACCGACAGGGACGTTTATAATTCACCCCTCCACTTT. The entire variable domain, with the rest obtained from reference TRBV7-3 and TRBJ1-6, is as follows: GAGVSQTPSNKVTEKGKYVELRCDPISGHTALYWYRQSLGQGPEFLIYFQGTGAADDSGLPNDRFFAVRPEGSVSTLKIQRTERGDSAVYLCASSSTDRDVYNSPLHFGNGTRLTVT.

The CDR3 DNA is TGTGCCAGCAGTTACTCTGGGCCTAGCGGGCTCAATGAGCAGTTCTTC. Translating gives CASSYSGPSGLNEQFF. This chain joins TRBV6-2 or TRBV6-3 and TRBJ2-1; 8 bases agree with TRBD2. Germline V CDR1 and CDR2: MNHEY, SVGEGT. With 0 bases clipped from V and 6 bases from J, the junction kept 7 bases outside the gene matches. This CDR3 comprises 16 residues.

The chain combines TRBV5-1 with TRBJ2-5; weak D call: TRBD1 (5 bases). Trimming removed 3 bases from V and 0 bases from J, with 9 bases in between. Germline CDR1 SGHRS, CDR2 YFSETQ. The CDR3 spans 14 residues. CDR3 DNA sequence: TGCGCCAGCAGCTCCCGACAGAACCAAGAGACCCAGTACTTC. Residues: CASSSRQNQETQYF.

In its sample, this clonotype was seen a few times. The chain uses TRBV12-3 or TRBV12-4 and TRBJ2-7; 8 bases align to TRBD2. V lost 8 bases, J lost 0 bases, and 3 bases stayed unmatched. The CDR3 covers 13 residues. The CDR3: CASGTSGSYEQYF. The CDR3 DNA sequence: TGTGCCAGCGGAACTAGCGGCTCCTACGAGCAGTACTTC.

This chain's CDR3 is CASSVALASSGANVLTF. The CDR3 coding sequence is TGTGCCAGCAGCGTAGCTTTGGCAAGCTCTGGGGCCAACGTCCTGACTTTC. J is TRBJ2-6 and V is TRBV9; D is uncertain. Germline V CDR1 and CDR2: SGDLS, YYNGEE. V shed 0 bases and J shed 0 bases, with 10 bases lying between them. The CDR3 has 17 residues.

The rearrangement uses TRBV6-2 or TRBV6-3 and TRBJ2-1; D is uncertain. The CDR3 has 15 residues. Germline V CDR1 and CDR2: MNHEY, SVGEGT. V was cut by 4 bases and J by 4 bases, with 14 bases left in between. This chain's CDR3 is CASSSAGQIYNEQFF. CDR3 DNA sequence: TGTGCCAGCAGTTCGGCAGGCCAAATTTACAATGAGCAGTTCTTC.

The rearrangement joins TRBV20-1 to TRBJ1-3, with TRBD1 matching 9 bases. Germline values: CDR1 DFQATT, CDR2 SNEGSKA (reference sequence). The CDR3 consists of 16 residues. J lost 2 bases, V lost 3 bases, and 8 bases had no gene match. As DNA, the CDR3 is TGCAGTGCTAGTGACTCCGGGACAGGGCCTGGAAACACCATATATTTT. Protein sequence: CSASDSGTGPGNTIYF.

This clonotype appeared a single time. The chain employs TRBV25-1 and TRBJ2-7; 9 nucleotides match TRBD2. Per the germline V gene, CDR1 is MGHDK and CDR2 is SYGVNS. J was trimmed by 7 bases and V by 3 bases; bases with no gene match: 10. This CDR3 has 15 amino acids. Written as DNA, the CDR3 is TGTGCCAGCAGTGATAGGGCTAGCGGGGCGTGGGAGCAGTACTTC. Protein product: CASSDRASGAWEQYF.

In DNA, the CDR3 is TGCGCCAGCAGCTTGTCGGGGGCCCGTACCAACACCGGGGAGCTGTTTTTT. Translated: CASSLSGARTNTGELFF. The chain couples TRBV5-1 to TRBJ2-2, with D perhaps matching TRBD1 or TRBD2 (6 bases each). From germline, CDR1 is SGHRS and CDR2 YFSETQ. The CDR3 spans 17 residues. The germline V and J ends were trimmed by 1 base and 2 bases, with 15 bases remaining between them. Full variable domain (outside the CDR3, taken from reference TRBV5-1 and TRBJ2-2): KAGVTQTPRYLIKTRGQQVTLSCSPISGHRSVSWYQQTPGQGLQFLFEYFSETQRNKGNFPGRFSGRQFSNSRSEMNVSTLELGDSALYLCASSLSGARTNTGELFFGEGSRLTVL.

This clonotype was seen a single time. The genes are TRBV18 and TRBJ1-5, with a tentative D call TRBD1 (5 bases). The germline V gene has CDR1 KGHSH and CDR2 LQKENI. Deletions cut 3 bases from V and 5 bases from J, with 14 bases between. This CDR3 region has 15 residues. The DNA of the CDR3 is TGTGCCAGCTCACCCCAGAAAGGCAGGGATCAGCCCCAGCATTTT. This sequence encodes CASSPQKGRDQPQHF.

DNA of the CDR3: TGTGCCAGCAGTTTTTTACAGGGCCGTTCACCCCTCCACTTT. It codes for CASSFLQGRSPLHF. The chain carries TRBV12-3 or TRBV12-4 and TRBJ1-6, with TRBD1 as a possible D gene (6 bases). The CDR3 length is 14 residues. V dropped 3 bases and J dropped 9 bases, with 12 bases sitting between them.

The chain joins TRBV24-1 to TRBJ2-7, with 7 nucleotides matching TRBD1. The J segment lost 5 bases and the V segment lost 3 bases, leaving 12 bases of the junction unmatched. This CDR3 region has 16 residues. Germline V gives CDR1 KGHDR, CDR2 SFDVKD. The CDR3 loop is CATSDLSTGNVDEQYF. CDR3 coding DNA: TGTGCCACCAGTGATCTCTCGACAGGGAATGTCGACGAGCAGTACTTC.